The table lists the clone carrying this T cell receptor beta chain with a count of one. This CDR3 spans 14 amino acids. The germline CDR1 and CDR2 sequences are MDHEN and SYDVKM. Trimming at V came to 7 bases and at J to 1 base, leaving 7 bases not matched to a gene. The data stem from a study of blood T cell repertoires in COVID-19. The method was immunoSEQ multiplex PCR; TCRdb's version includes in-frame clones alone and lacks a portion of them. The sample includes about 200,000 clones, about nine tenths seen only once; the top ten take about 0.72%. This sequence originates from a woman between 70 and 85 years old with acute or convalescent COVID-19. Material for sequencing was peripheral blood. J is TRBJ2-7 and V is TRBV28, with 7 positions matching TRBD2. The CDR3 loop is CASKRLGGSYEQYF. The CDR3 DNA is TGTGCCAGCAAACGGTTGGGGGGGTCCTACGAGCAGTACTTC.